This TCR beta chain was profiled in a study of cytomegalovirus exposure and HLA in healthy donors. Notes on the study in general: For most subjects, TCR beta sequences were reported to predict HLA-A and HLA-B alleles with accuracy.

Trimming took 7 bases from V and 5 from J; bases not matched to a gene: 15. The length of the CDR3 is 15 residues. Germline V gene data show CDR1 as SQVTM and CDR2 as ANQGSEA. Turning to this clone: As yet, its antigen is unknown.

PCR primers comprised 60 Vbeta and 13 Jbeta primers. Sequenced by immunoSEQ multiplex PCR; TCRdb stores in-frame clones only, minus some. The profile covers about 140,000 clones, with 60% to 85% appearing a single time and 1% to 1.5% taken by the ten largest. This sequence joins TRBV29-1 and TRBJ1-2; TRBD1 matches 8 bases. This receptor was obtained from a male donor in good health and CMV-seropositive. The sample taken for sequencing was PBMCs. The CDR3 reads CSAYQPTGEGYGYTF. CDR3 nucleotide sequence: TGCAGCGCCTACCAACCGACAGGGGAAGGGTATGGCTACACCTTC. The complete variable domain, with remaining parts taken from reference TRBV29-1 and TRBJ1-2, reads SAVISQKPSRDICQRGTSLTIQCQVDSQVTMMFWYRQQPGQSLTLIATANQGSEATYESGFVIDKFPISRPNLTFSTLTVSNMSPEDSSIYLCSAYQPTGEGYGYTFGSGTRLTVV.